Following are 24 T cell receptor beta chains from one sample sequenced in a study of T cells after yellow fever vaccination. In TCRdb, the 5' RACE reads were re-called with MiXCR into one record per CDR3 protein. The profile shows 400,000 to 650,000 distinct CDR3 sequences, just over 20% of them singletons. Sequenced here: PBMCs, sampled more than 20 days after the first yellow fever vaccination. The receptors were gathered from a man aged 18 to 30 who received the YFV17D yellow fever vaccine.

This clonotype was detected a few times. The chain couples TRBV10-2 to TRBJ1-4; D is undetermined. V lost 6 bases and J lost 8, with 13 bases in between. Per germline, CDR1 WSHSY and CDR2 SAAADI. This CDR3 spans 13 amino acids. In DNA form, the CDR3 reads TGCGCCAGCAGGGAAGCGGGAGGCGAAAAACTGTTTTTT. Encoded protein: CASREAGGEKLFF.

This chain connects TRBV7-9 to TRBJ2-7, with 7 bases matching TRBD1. In germline, CDR1 is SEHNR, CDR2 FQNEAQ (reference sequence). The length of the CDR3 is 11 residues. Trimming at V came to 4 bases and at J to 7 bases, leaving 1 base not matched to a gene. CDR3: CASSSQGEQYF. The CDR3, as DNA: TGTGCCAGCAGCTCACAGGGGGAGCAGTACTTC.

This clonotype was found a few times. The V call is TRBV5-1, the J call TRBJ2-1; D may be TRBD1 (5 bases). Trimming removed 4 bases from V and 3 bases from J, with 14 bases in between. The CDR3 consists of 15 residues. The germline gives CDR1 SGHRS, CDR2 YFSETQ. Here the CDR3 reads CASSLTEKGYNEQFF. CDR3 nucleotides: TGCGCCAGCAGCCTGACAGAGAAGGGCTACAATGAGCAGTTCTTC.

V is TRBV7-8 and J is TRBJ1-1, with TRBD1 as a possible D gene (5 bases). Looked up from germline, CDR1 is SGHVS and CDR2 is FQNEAQ. V lost 2 bases, J lost 4 bases, and 11 bases lay in between. This CDR3 region has 14 residues. In DNA, the CDR3 is TGTGCCAGCAGCTTACCAGGGCAGGGCACTGAAGCTTTCTTT. Translation gives CASSLPGQGTEAFF. The variable domain in full, completed from reference TRBV7-8 and TRBJ1-1, reads GAGVSQSPRYKVAKRGQDVALRCDPISGHVSLFWYQQALGQGPEFLTYFQNEAQLDKSGLPSDRFFAERPEGSVSTLKIQRTQQEDSAVYLCASSLPGQGTEAFFGQGTRLTVV.

In this sample, this clonotype turned up a few times. The rearrangement uses TRBV24-1 and TRBJ1-4; D uncertain. Trimming removed 2 bases from V and 7 bases from J, with 13 bases in between. The germline gives CDR1 KGHDR, CDR2 SFDVKD. The CDR3 is 15 residues long. The CDR3 reads CATSDSGGRSEKLFF. In nucleotides, the CDR3 is TGTGCCACCAGTGATTCGGGCGGGAGGAGTGAAAAACTGTTTTTT.

Ten or more counts support this clonotype. The rearrangement joins TRBV12-3 or TRBV12-4 to TRBJ2-5; D ambiguous. V dropped 6 bases and J dropped 5 bases, with 7 bases sitting between them. The CDR3 covers 11 residues. The CDR3 protein is CASSFRETQYF. CDR3 DNA: TGTGCCAGCAGCTTTCGGGAGACCCAGTACTTC.

The V call is TRBV6-2 or TRBV6-3, the J call TRBJ2-5, with 8 nucleotides matching TRBD2. Germline V lookup: CDR1 MNHEY, CDR2 SVGEGT. There are 16 residues in the CDR3. After removal of 6 bases from V and 3 bases from J, the junction contained 12 bases not matched to a gene. The CDR3 loop reads CASRTSAGDKKETQYF. The CDR3 DNA reads as TGTGCCAGCAGGACTAGCGCGGGGGATAAGAAAGAGACCCAGTACTTC.

V is TRBV4-1 and J is TRBJ1-1; D is uncertain. This CDR3 comprises 12 residues. Germline CDR1 and CDR2: MGHRA and YSYEKL. Trimming left V 3 bases short and J 8 bases short, with 10 bases between. As DNA, the CDR3 is TGCGCCAGCAGCCACCACCCTGGAGAAGCTTTCTTT. This codes for CASSHHPGEAFF.

This clonotype has just one count. The chain recombines TRBV6-5 with TRBJ1-4, with 8 bases aligning to TRBD1. Trimming cost V 2 bases and J 2 bases; bases outside gene matches: 1. The CDR3 covers 15 residues. Germline V gives CDR1 MNHEY, CDR2 SVGAGI. DNA of the CDR3: TGTGCCAGCAGTTACCGGACAGGGACTAATGAAAAACTGTTTTTT. The encoded protein is CASSYRTGTNEKLFF.

This clonotype has just a few counts. This chain uses TRBV5-1 with TRBJ2-3; no clear D. Trimming took 4 bases from V and 6 from J, leaving 12 bases between them. There are 13 residues in the CDR3. In germline, CDR1 is SGHRS, CDR2 YFSETQ. The CDR3 here is CASSVTIADTQYF. DNA for the CDR3: TGCGCCAGCAGCGTAACCATCGCGGATACGCAGTATTTT.

J is TRBJ2-1 and V is TRBV18; weak D call: TRBD1 (6 bases). V was trimmed by 0 bases and J by 9 bases, leaving 12 bases between them. CDR1 and CDR2 from the germline V gene are KGHSH and LQKENI. This CDR3 region has 14 residues. CDR3 residues: CASSPPAQGGEQFF. Written as DNA, the CDR3 is TGTGCCAGCTCACCACCAGCCCAAGGGGGTGAGCAGTTCTTC.

This clonotype was counted only a few times. The J gene is TRBJ2-3, the V gene TRBV5-5, with D possibly TRBD2 on 5 matching bases. The CDR3 spans 14 residues. With 4 bases removed from V and 5 bases from J, the gap between germline ends came to 14 bases. The V gene's germline CDR1 is SGHKS and CDR2 YYEKEE (reference sequence). CDR3 loop: CASSLNTRVDTQYF. The CDR3 DNA is TGTGCCAGCAGCCTAAACACTAGGGTAGATACGCAGTATTTT.

This clonotype was seen a handful of times. The V gene is TRBV7-9, the J gene TRBJ2-7; weak D call: TRBD1 (6 bases). The CDR3 spans 15 residues. Per germline, CDR1 SEHNR and CDR2 FQNEAQ (reference sequence). V was pared by 3 bases and J by 7 bases, with 19 bases between. CDR3 sequence: CASSFFPPGDGEQYV. For the CDR3, the DNA is TGTGCCAGCAGCTTTTTCCCTCCAGGGGACGGGGAGCAGTACGTC.

V gene TRBV7-2 combines with J gene TRBJ2-5; D uncertain. Germline-derived CDR1 and CDR2 are SGHTA and FQGNSA. V gave up 0 bases and J gave up 5 bases, with 13 bases separating them. The length of the CDR3 is 15 residues. The CDR3 loop reads CASSLADTQLETQYF. The CDR3 DNA reads TGTGCCAGCAGCTTAGCCGACACCCAATTGGAGACCCAGTACTTC.

The chain joins TRBV5-1 to TRBJ2-5; 10 bases are shared with TRBD2. The CDR3 sequence is 16 residues long. With 1 base clipped from V and 2 bases from J, the junction kept 5 bases outside the gene matches. Per germline, CDR1 SGHRS and CDR2 YFSETQ. Here the CDR3 reads CASSLSASGGQETQYF. The CDR3 DNA follows: TGCGCCAGCAGCTTGAGCGCTAGCGGGGGACAAGAGACCCAGTACTTC.

This sequence joins TRBV6-1 and TRBJ2-3; D may be TRBD2 (5 bases). This CDR3 contains 16 residues. Germline CDR1 is MNHNS and CDR2 is SASEGT. The V end was cut by 6 bases, the J end by 5 bases, with 21 bases between. CDR3 sequence reads: CASRTHSTGGRDTQYF. The CDR3 nucleotides read TGTGCCAGCAGAACTCATTCGACTGGTGGGAGAGATACGCAGTATTTT.

A few counts support this clonotype. This chain uses TRBV7-9 with TRBJ2-7; TRBD1 matches 10 bases. The CDR3 consists of 14 residues. V lost 3 bases, J lost 7 bases, and 6 bases stayed unmatched. CDR1 is SEHNR, CDR2 FQNEAQ, per germline (reference sequence). The CDR3 DNA reads TGTGCCAGCAGCTTCCGGGACAGGGGTGAGGAGCAGTACTTC. It codes for CASSFRDRGEEQYF.

The V call is TRBV21-1, the J call TRBJ2-3; TRBD2 reflects the table's D call only, with no check against the DNA. TRBV21-1 is classified as a pseudogene. The length of the CDR3 is 18 residues. For the CDR3, the DNA is TGTGCCAGCAGCCCTGCCGGGACTAGCGGGGGGGGCGTAGATACGCAGTATTTT. Its protein product is CASSPAGTSGGGVDTQYF.

The chain combines TRBV6-5 with TRBJ2-7, with D perhaps TRBD1 or TRBD2 (5 bases each). The germline CDR1 and CDR2 sequences are MNHEY and SVGAGI. Trimming took off 2 bases at V and 3 bases at J, with 11 bases between the two ends. The CDR3 length is 14 residues. CDR3 residues: CASSYGGLHYEQYF. CDR3 nucleotide sequence: TGTGCCAGCAGTTACGGGGGTCTCCACTACGAGCAGTACTTC.

The rearrangement links TRBV6-5 to TRBJ2-1; D remains ambiguous. V shed 2 bases and J shed 6 bases, with 8 bases lying between them. Germline CDR1 reads MNHEY; CDR2 reads SVGAGI. The CDR3 runs to 13 residues. The CDR3 DNA sequence: TGTGCCAGCAGTTACGCCGCGGCCAATGAGCAGTTCTTC. It translates to CASSYAAANEQFF.

This clonotype has only a few counts. This chain joins TRBV28 and TRBJ2-7; TRBD2 matches 12 bases. Trimming at V came to 6 bases and at J to 3 bases, leaving 3 bases not matched to a gene. Germline loops: CDR1 MDHEN, CDR2 SYDVKM. This CDR3 spans 14 amino acids. DNA of the CDR3: TGTGCCAGCAGGTCGGGACTAGCGGGCTACGAGCAGTACGTC. Its translation: CASRSGLAGYEQYV.

The chain joins TRBV5-6 to TRBJ2-7, with unresolved D. V shed 2 bases and J shed 3 bases, with 12 bases lying between them. CDR1 and CDR2 from the germline V gene are SGHDT and YYEEEE. The CDR3 is 14 amino acids. CDR3 bases: TGTGCCAGCAGCTTAGCTGCCTTTGACTACGAGCAGTACGTC. It translates to CASSLAAFDYEQYV.

The chain links TRBV12-3 or TRBV12-4 to TRBJ2-7; a possible D gene is TRBD1 (6 bases). With 2 bases removed from V and 3 bases from J, the gap between germline ends came to 11 bases. The CDR3 is 14 amino acids. This chain's CDR3 is CASSLTTGIYEQYV. The DNA of the CDR3 is TGTGCCAGCAGTTTAACCACAGGGATCTACGAGCAGTACGTC.

The sample holds a few counts of this clonotype. This sequence joins TRBV4-3 and TRBJ2-1, with D tentatively TRBD1 (6 bases). The CDR3 runs 17 residues. Trimming took off 1 base at V and 2 bases at J, with 15 bases between the two ends. Germline V gene data show CDR1 as LGHNA and CDR2 as YSLEER. This chain's CDR3 is CASSQGVGKGAYNEQFF. The DNA of the CDR3 is TGCGCCAGCAGCCAAGGTGTAGGGAAGGGGGCCTACAATGAGCAGTTCTTC.